This TCR beta chain appears in the sequencing data of a study of T-cell reconstitution after alpha-beta-depleted transplantation in children. Preparation of the TCRbeta library used unique molecular identifiers. TCRdb re-derived calls from the PCR reads in MiXCR, one entry per CDR3 protein. The data show more than 550,000 distinct CDR3 sequences, about 10% seen once. Germline CDR1 GTSNPN, CDR2 SVGIG (reference sequence). This CDR3 has 12 residues. The germline V and J ends were trimmed by 8 bases and 4 bases, with 14 bases remaining between them. This clonotype was picked up many times. This receptor was obtained from a human donor who donated a stem cell graft to a child with acute myeloid leukemia. This specimen consisted of PBMCs from the stem cell graft donor, obtained from the stem cell graft. The V call is TRBV30, the J call TRBJ1-1; no firm D call. The CDR3 protein is CATDLVFTEAFF. Here the CDR3 DNA reads TGTGCCACCGACCTTGTTTTCACTGAAGCTTTCTTT.